These 13 T cell receptor beta chains originate from one sample sequenced in a study of long-term antiretroviral therapy in people with HIV. At the survey level, the v3.0 immunoSEQ assay was run. Assay used: immunoSEQ multiplex PCR; TCRdb lists only in-frame clones, some missing. The sample includes about 21,000 clones, roughly 80% seen only once; the top ten take around 6%. The material was unsorted PBMCs, obtained 0.2 years after starting antiretroviral therapy. The receptors were sampled from a young woman with HIV.

The chain uses TRBV27 and TRBJ2-3; D is perhaps TRBD2 (7 bases). The ends were cut back, 3 bases at V and 4 bases at J, with 11 bases in the middle. CDR3 length equals 14 residues. CDR1 is MNHEY and CDR2 is SMNVEV in the germline V gene (reference sequence). The CDR3 nucleotides read TGTGCCAGCAGTTTCTCGGGGGGCGCAGATACGCAGTATTTT. Encoded protein: CASSFSGGADTQYF.

This clone has only one observation. This chain connects TRBV11-3 to TRBJ2-3; D is undetermined. Trimming took off 4 bases at V and 6 bases at J, with 11 bases between the two ends. Germline V gives CDR1 SGHNT, CDR2 YENEEA. The CDR3 covers 13 residues. The CDR3 sequence: CASSSSAADTQYF. The CDR3 DNA reads as TGTGCCAGCAGCTCTTCGGCGGCCGATACGCAGTATTTT.

This sequence joins TRBV5-1 and TRBJ2-1; D is undetermined. V was pared by 0 bases and J by 0 bases, with 7 bases between. The CDR3 is made up of 15 amino acids. Germline values: CDR1 SGHRS, CDR2 YFSETQ. The CDR3 reads CASSLAFPSYNEQFF. Written as DNA, the CDR3 is TGCGCCAGCAGCTTGGCCTTTCCCTCCTACAATGAGCAGTTCTTC. Filled out from reference TRBV5-1 and TRBJ2-1, the complete variable domain reads KAGVTQTPRYLIKTRGQQVTLSCSPISGHRSVSWYQQTPGQGLQFLFEYFSETQRNKGNFPGRFSGRQFSNSRSEMNVSTLELGDSALYLCASSLAFPSYNEQFFGPGTRLTVL.

This sequence joins TRBV19 and TRBJ2-7, with 7 bases that match TRBD1. CDR1 and CDR2 from the germline V gene are LNHDA and SQIVND (reference sequence). The CDR3 covers 13 residues. V was clipped by 4 bases and J by 3 bases; unmatched bases: 3. The CDR3 bases are TGTGCCAGTAGTAGAGGGGGCGGCTACGAGCAGTACGTC. It translates to CASSRGGGYEQYV.

The J gene is TRBJ2-5, the V gene TRBV30; 9 nucleotides agree with TRBD1. CDR1 is GTSNPN, CDR2 SVGIG, per germline (reference sequence). V lost 1 base, J lost 4 bases, and 10 bases stayed unmatched. The CDR3 is made up of 16 amino acids. CDR3 protein: CAWSAGNRGPGETQYF. The CDR3, as DNA: TGTGCCTGGAGTGCGGGGAACAGGGGGCCAGGAGAGACCCAGTACTTC. Complete variable domain (other parts from reference TRBV30 and TRBJ2-5): SQTIHQWPATLVQPVGSPLSLECTVEGTSNPNLYWYRQAAGRGLQLLFYSVGIGQISSEVPQNLSASRPQDRQFILSSKKLLLSDSGFYLCAWSAGNRGPGETQYFGPGTRLLVL.

This clone came up once. One end of the junction does not line up with germline, which may come from a read error. The J gene is TRBJ1-1, the V gene TRBV5-6; TRBD1 is a possible D gene (5 bases). Germline CDR1 and CDR2: SGHDT and YYEEEE. This CDR3 comprises 13 residues. This chain's CDR3 is CASSLDRGTRGIF. The CDR3 nucleotides are TGTGCCAGCAGCTTGGATCGGGGAACCCGGGGGATCTTT.

CDR3 amino acids: CASSLAGGGGRDYGYTF. In nucleotides, the CDR3 is TGCGCCAGCAGCTTGGCCGGCGGGGGAGGAAGGGACTATGGCTACACCTTC. The chain employs TRBV5-1 and TRBJ1-2, with TRBD1 as a possible D gene (5 bases). Germline values: CDR1 SGHRS, CDR2 YFSETQ. Between the trimmed V and J ends, which lost 0 bases and 3 bases, there was a span of 18 bases. The CDR3 extends over 17 amino acids. The whole variable domain, filled in from reference TRBV5-1 and TRBJ1-2, reads KAGVTQTPRYLIKTRGQQVTLSCSPISGHRSVSWYQQTPGQGLQFLFEYFSETQRNKGNFPGRFSGRQFSNSRSEMNVSTLELGDSALYLCASSLAGGGGRDYGYTFGSGTRLTVV.

The chain employs TRBV14 and TRBJ2-1, with 11 bases aligning to TRBD2. CDR1 and CDR2 (germline): SGHDN, FVKESK. Unmatched junction bases numbered 12, after V lost 4 bases and J lost 4 bases. The CDR3 spans 18 residues. The CDR3 nucleotides are TGTGCCAGCAGCCTTATAAACCTAGCGGGGGGATCGTACAATGAGCAGTTCTTC. It translates to CASSLINLAGGSYNEQFF.

The V call is TRBV6-1, the J call TRBJ1-3, with 8 bases identical to TRBD1. V lost 10 bases, J lost 6 bases, and 8 bases stayed unmatched. This CDR3 contains 13 residues. Germline loops: CDR1 MNHNS, CDR2 SASEGT. In DNA form, the CDR3 reads TGTGCCATCTTGGACAGGGTCACAAACACCATATATTTT. It encodes CAILDRVTNTIYF.

This clone has only a few counts. This chain links TRBV27 with TRBJ1-6; D is undetermined. CDR3 length equals 16 residues. Germline lookup yields CDR1 MNHEY and CDR2 SMNVEV (reference sequence). The V end was cut by 2 bases, the J end by 7 bases, with 15 bases between. CDR3 DNA: TGTGCCAGCAGTTTAAGCGGTCGGCAGGTAAATTCACCCCTCCACTTT. This sequence encodes CASSLSGRQVNSPLHF.

The chain is built from TRBV19 and TRBJ1-2, with a possible D match to TRBD1 (6 bases). Germline V gene lookup returns CDR1 LNHDA and CDR2 SQIVND (reference sequence). This CDR3 contains 15 residues. Trimming took off 3 bases at V and 2 bases at J, with 13 bases between the two ends. CDR3 nucleotide sequence: TGTGCCAGTAGTATTGCTCAGGGGCTCAACTATGGCTACACCTTC. Amino acids: CASSIAQGLNYGYTF.

This chain connects TRBV11-2 to TRBJ1-5; D may be TRBD1 (5 bases). Germline CDR1 is SGHAT and CDR2 is FQNNGV. The CDR3 covers 15 residues. Between the trimmed V and J ends, which lost 8 bases and 0 bases, there was a span of 14 bases. The CDR3 spells CASSTGGDSNQPQHF. The DNA for the CDR3 is TGTGCCAGCTCCACGGGGGGGGATAGCAATCAGCCCCAGCATTTT.

This chain links TRBV9 with TRBJ2-2; 10 bases are shared with TRBD2. CDR1 and CDR2 (germline): SGDLS, YYNGEE. CDR3 length: 20 residues. J was trimmed by 4 bases and V by 0 bases; bases with no gene match: 15. The CDR3 sequence is CASSVAGPTASGGVTGELFF. The CDR3 nucleotides read TGTGCCAGCAGCGTAGCGGGCCCGACCGCTAGCGGGGGAGTCACCGGGGAGCTGTTTTTT.